This TCR beta chain was sequenced in a study of T cells in Graves' hyperthyroidism and ophthalmopathy. Study overall: Once the initial diagnosis was made, peripheral blood was obtained before any treatment.

The germline CDR1 and CDR2 sequences are SGHDT and YYEEEE. This CDR3 comprises 16 residues. Trimming cost V 0 bases and J 3 bases; bases outside gene matches: 5. RNA transcripts served as the template for amplifying TCR beta CDR3 regions. HTBI primers drove first-round RT-PCR of the TCR CDR3. TCRdb independently ran MiXCR on the multiplex PCR reads; one entry per CDR3 protein. The sample contains about 270,000 distinct CDR3 sequences, less than 30% of which appear only once. Uncontrolled infection, other autoimmune disease, pregnancy or lactation barred patients from enrollment. The study collected blood at first hyperthyroidism diagnosis, before any ophthalmopathy symptoms arose. In its sample, this clonotype was seen many times.

J is TRBJ1-2 and V is TRBV5-6, with 10 bases identical to TRBD1. The receptor was isolated from a man between 35 and 55 years old with Graves' hyperthyroidism that later progressed to Graves' ophthalmopathy. Material: blood. CDR3 protein: CASSLGQGARDYGYTF. The CDR3 DNA is TGTGCCAGCAGCTTGGGACAGGGGGCGCGAGACTATGGCTACACCTTC. The full variable domain, its missing parts supplied by reference TRBV5-6 and TRBJ1-2, is DAGVTQSPTHLIKTRGQQVTLRCSPKSGHDTVSWYQQALGQGPQFIFQYYEEEERQRGNFPDRFSGHQFPNYSSELNVNALLLGDSALYLCASSLGQGARDYGYTFGSGTRLTVV.